These 29 T cell receptor beta chains share one sample of origin, sequenced in a study of T-cell reconstitution after alpha-beta-depleted transplantation in children. It was with unique molecular identifiers that the TCRbeta library was prepared. Each CDR3 protein is one row after TCRdb ran MiXCR on the PCR reads. The sample has a few hundred thousand distinct CDR3 sequences, around 21% seen once; the top ten hold 3% to 4%. Source: PBMCs from the stem cell graft donor, taken from the stem cell graft. The receptors were sampled from a human donor who donated a stem cell graft to a child with acute myeloid leukemia.

This clonotype was observed a handful of times. The chain recombines TRBV20-1 with TRBJ2-5; TRBD2 agrees at 10 bases. Trimming cost V 8 bases and J 5 bases; bases outside gene matches: 11. This CDR3 comprises 14 residues. Germline values: CDR1 DFQATT, CDR2 SNEGSKA (reference sequence). The CDR3 loop reads CSRALAGIGETQYF. The CDR3 nucleotides are TGCAGTCGTGCACTAGCGGGGATAGGGGAGACCCAGTACTTC.

As for this clonotype: The CDR3 does not end in the conserved phenylalanine or tryptophan, so this is likely a read error. The DNA is omitted, as the CDR3 cannot be located on it reliably, and the CDR3 follows TCRdb's listing. The chain joins TRBV20-1 to TRBJ1-2; the D call in the table, TRBD1, was not verified against the DNA. Germline loops: CDR1 DFQATT, CDR2 SNEGSKA (reference sequence). Both ends counted, the CDR3 spans 11 residues. This chain's CDR3 is CSARDLGAETC.

This clonotype was seen only a few times. The genes are TRBV20-1 and TRBJ2-1, with D perhaps matching TRBD1 (5 bases). Germline CDR1 and CDR2: DFQATT and SNEGSKA (reference sequence). This CDR3 spans 13 amino acids. This CDR3 is CRADRQSGNEQFF. CDR3 coding DNA: TGCAGGGCAGATAGACAGTCTGGCAATGAGCAGTTCTTC.

This clonotype has ten or more counts. DNA of the CDR3: TGTGCCAGCAGCTTTCGTATGGTGAACACTGAAGCTTTCTTT. It encodes CASSFRMVNTEAFF. The chain combines TRBV5-6 with TRBJ1-1; D remains unclear. Trimming pared 2 bases from V and 0 bases from J, leaving 8 bases between. The CDR3 has 14 amino acids. Germline lookup yields CDR1 SGHDT and CDR2 YYEEEE.

The chain employs TRBV5-5 and TRBJ2-5; D may be TRBD2 (5 bases). Germline V gene data show CDR1 as SGHKS and CDR2 as YYEKEE (reference sequence). Trimming removed 5 bases at V and 2 bases at J, with 10 bases between. This CDR3 is built from 13 residues. CDR3: CASRPGFQETQYF. The CDR3 coding sequence is TGTGCCAGCAGACCGGGATTTCAAGAGACCCAGTACTTC. The whole variable domain, filled in from reference TRBV5-5 and TRBJ2-5, reads DAGVTQSPTHLIKTRGQQVTLRCSPISGHKSVSWYQQVLGQGPQFIFQYYEKEERGRGNFPDRFSARQFPNYSSELNVNALLLGDSALYLCASRPGFQETQYFGPGTRLLVL.

This clonotype has more than one count but fewer than ten. The rearrangement links TRBV12-3 or TRBV12-4 to TRBJ1-6, with D hard to call. Trimming removed 5 bases from V and 9 bases from J, with 11 bases in between. The CDR3 has 13 residues. Here the CDR3 reads CASSPKIISPLHF. Written as DNA, the CDR3 is TGTGCCAGCAGTCCCAAGATCATTTCACCCCTCCACTTT.

This chain connects TRBV20-1 to TRBJ2-1; D remains unclear. This CDR3 is 14 amino acids long. In germline, CDR1 is DFQATT, CDR2 SNEGSKA (reference sequence). V was clipped by 3 bases and J by 0 bases, with 9 bases between them. The CDR3 sequence is CSASWLDSYNEQFF. The CDR3 region has the DNA TGCAGTGCTAGTTGGCTAGACTCCTACAATGAGCAGTTCTTC.

The table lists this clonotype with many counts. The rearrangement uses TRBV28 and TRBJ2-7; no clear D. Germline values: CDR1 MDHEN, CDR2 SYDVKM. This CDR3 contains 13 residues. The V gene lost 7 bases and the J gene lost 7 bases, with 17 bases spanning the gap. DNA of the CDR3: TGTGCCAGCAACCATTTTGGGAACAAGGAGCAGTACTTC. Its protein is CASNHFGNKEQYF. The variable domain in full, with the rest retrieved from reference TRBV28 and TRBJ2-7, is DVKVTQSSRYLVKRTGEKVFLECVQDMDHENMFWYRQDPGLGLRLIYFSYDVKMKEKGDIPEGYSVSREKKERFSLILESASTNQTSMYLCASNHFGNKEQYFGPGTRLTVT.

The sample holds many counts of this clonotype. The chain has TRBV20-1 and TRBJ1-2, with D possibly TRBD1 on 6 matching bases. CDR3 length: 13 amino acids. V was cut by 6 bases and J by 4 bases, with 15 bases left in between. Germline V gene sequence: CDR1 DFQATT, CDR2 SNEGSKA (reference sequence). The CDR3 region is CSAREGGIYGYTF. In DNA form, the CDR3 reads TGCAGTGCGCGAGAGGGGGGCATCTATGGCTACACCTTC.

The sample holds a few counts of this clonotype. The chain has TRBV29-1 and TRBJ2-3; D is unclear. V lost 1 base and J 2 bases, leaving 10 bases between the germline ends. This CDR3 is 14 amino acids long. CDR1 is SQVTM, CDR2 ANQGSEA, per germline. CDR3 sequence: CSVEGSLHTDTQYF. The CDR3 nucleotides are TGCAGCGTTGAAGGCTCTCTCCACACAGATACGCAGTATTTT.

The gene calls are TRBV15 and TRBJ2-4; D might be TRBD1 or TRBD2, each matching 5 bases. This CDR3 is 18 amino acids long. Between the trimmed V and J ends, which lost 0 bases and 0 bases, there was a span of 15 bases. Germline loops: CDR1 LNHNV, CDR2 YYDKDF (reference sequence). The CDR3 DNA sequence: TGTGCCACCAGCAGAGAACCGGGACGGAGACTAGCCAAAAACATTCAGTACTTC. This sequence encodes CATSREPGRRLAKNIQYF. The full variable domain, rest sourced from reference TRBV15 and TRBJ2-4, is DAMVIQNPRYQVTQFGKPVTLSCSQTLNHNVMYWYQQKSSQAPKLLFHYYDKDFNNEADTPDNFQSRRPNTSFCFLDIRSPGLGDTAMYLCATSREPGRRLAKNIQYFGAGTRLSVL.

This clonotype was recorded a few times. CDR3 region: CSAIPGQSVQPQHF. The CDR3 region has the DNA TGCAGTGCTATCCCGGGACAGAGCGTTCAGCCCCAGCATTTT. The gene calls are TRBV20-1 and TRBJ1-5, with 7 positions matching TRBD1. The CDR3 is 14 residues long. The V gene's germline CDR1 is DFQATT and CDR2 SNEGSKA (reference sequence). V lost 4 bases and J lost 6; bases outside the gene matches: 9.

This clonotype has a handful of counts. This chain connects TRBV7-9 to TRBJ2-4; no firm D call. Trimming removed 5 bases at V and 0 bases at J, with 17 bases between. Germline V gene data show CDR1 as SEHNR and CDR2 as FQNEAQ (reference sequence). The CDR3 is 17 amino acids. In DNA form, the CDR3 reads TGTGCCAGCAGCGCCCAAGGACGGAGCTTAGCCAAAAACATTCAGTACTTC. Protein: CASSAQGRSLAKNIQYF.

This clonotype was seen a few times. J is TRBJ2-5 and V is TRBV7-9; D remains ambiguous. The CDR3 runs 12 residues. Germline-derived CDR1 and CDR2 are SEHNR and FQNEAQ (reference sequence). V was cut by 5 bases and J by 4 bases, with 8 bases left in between. The CDR3 protein is CASSIGRETQYF. In nucleotides, the CDR3 is TGTGCCAGCAGCATAGGGCGAGAGACCCAGTACTTC.

This rearrangement joins TRBV7-2 to TRBJ2-7; 7 bases map to TRBD2. The CDR3 is 14 residues long. V trimming: 2 bases; J trimming: 2 bases; junction bases outside the gene matches: 3. Germline CDR1 and CDR2: SGHTA and FQGNSA. The CDR3 coding sequence is TGTGCCAGCAGCTTACTCGGACTAGCCTACGAGCAGTACTTC. Its protein is CASSLLGLAYEQYF. Looking up the rest from reference TRBV7-2 and TRBJ2-7 gives the full variable domain: GAGVSQSPSNKVTEKGKDVELRCDPISGHTALYWYRQSLGQGLEFLIYFQGNSAPDKSGLPSDRFSAERTGGSVSTLTIQRTQQEDSAVYLCASSLLGLAYEQYFGPGTRLTVT.

This clonotype was found many times. The chain recombines TRBV29-1 with TRBJ2-1, with 11 bases that match TRBD2. V lost 3 bases and J lost 5; bases outside the gene matches: 9. Germline values: CDR1 SQVTM, CDR2 ANQGSEA. The CDR3 runs 16 residues. CDR3 in amino acids: CSVDPRLAGYNNEQFF. The CDR3, as DNA: TGCAGCGTTGACCCGCGACTAGCGGGATATAACAATGAGCAGTTCTTC.

Only a few counts were recorded for this clonotype. This chain uses TRBV20-1 with TRBJ2-7, with TRBD2 identical over 10 bases. Germline CDR1 reads DFQATT; CDR2 reads SNEGSKA (reference sequence). This CDR3 has 15 amino acids. After removal of 5 bases from V and 4 bases from J, the junction contained 11 bases not matched to a gene. CDR3 sequence: CSAGGAGGHLYEQYF. CDR3 bases: TGCAGTGCTGGCGGAGCGGGAGGGCACCTATACGAGCAGTACTTC.

The chain combines TRBV5-1 with TRBJ2-3; D gene unclear. In germline, CDR1 is SGHRS, CDR2 YFSETQ. This CDR3 region has 12 residues. Trimming stripped 4 bases from V and 4 bases from J, with 7 bases between. CDR3 nucleotide sequence: TGCGCCAGCAGCGTTCCCGCAGATACGCAGTATTTT. Its protein product is CASSVPADTQYF.

This clonotype was observed a few times. The J gene is TRBJ2-7, the V gene TRBV12-3 or TRBV12-4, with 7 bases identical to TRBD1. Trimming at V came to 7 bases and at J to 3 bases, leaving 9 bases not matched to a gene. CDR3 size: 14 residues. The CDR3 here is CASTLQGTLYEQYF. Written as DNA, the CDR3 is TGTGCCAGCACCCTACAGGGGACCCTCTACGAGCAGTACTTC.

This clonotype has a handful of counts. This CDR3 reads CASRVGPGANTEAFF. The CDR3 DNA sequence: TGCGCCAGCAGGGTCGGTCCAGGGGCGAACACTGAAGCTTTCTTT. The chain is built from TRBV5-1 and TRBJ1-1; D is possibly TRBD1 (6 bases). CDR1 and CDR2 from the germline V gene are SGHRS and YFSETQ. V shed 5 bases and J shed 1 base, with 15 bases lying between them. The CDR3 covers 15 residues.

The chain is built from TRBV6-5 and TRBJ2-2; unclear D gene. The germline V gene has CDR1 MNHEY and CDR2 SVGAGI. CDR3 length: 15 residues. With 0 bases removed from V and 6 bases from J, the gap between germline ends came to 11 bases. In DNA form, the CDR3 reads TGTGCCAGCAGTTACTCAAGACGACTCGCCGGGGAGCTGTTTTTT. Protein: CASSYSRRLAGELFF.

CDR3 protein: CASRRALAGDLVDTQYF. In DNA, the CDR3 is TGTGCCAGCAGGCGAGCACTAGCGGGAGATTTAGTAGATACGCAGTATTTT. V and J are TRBV28 and TRBJ2-3; 11 bases line up with TRBD2. Germline V gene sequence: CDR1 MDHEN, CDR2 SYDVKM. The CDR3 covers 17 residues. J lost 5 bases, V lost 6 bases, and 13 bases had no gene match. Full variable domain (remainder filled in from reference TRBV28 and TRBJ2-3): DVKVTQSSRYLVKRTGEKVFLECVQDMDHENMFWYRQDPGLGLRLIYFSYDVKMKEKGDIPEGYSVSREKKERFSLILESASTNQTSMYLCASRRALAGDLVDTQYFGPGTRLTVL.

On this clonotype itself: Since a much larger clone is just one base distant, this may be a read error. The CDR3 sequence: CSAGSPQGGINEQYF. The DNA of the CDR3 is TGCAGTGCTGGCTCCCCCCAGGGCGGGATAAACGAGCAGTACTTC. J is TRBJ2-7 and V is TRBV20-1; D may be TRBD2 (6 bases). This CDR3 is 15 amino acids long. Trimming took 5 bases from V and 5 from J, leaving 22 bases between them. The germline CDR1 and CDR2 sequences are DFQATT and SNEGSKA (reference sequence).

This clonotype was picked up a small number of times. The chain carries TRBV5-1 and TRBJ2-7; D unclear. The CDR3 spans 15 residues. The germline V gene has CDR1 SGHRS and CDR2 YFSETQ. Trimming took off 0 bases at V and 1 base at J, with 11 bases between the two ends. Here the CDR3 reads CASSLAGRRSYEQYF. The CDR3 nucleotides read TGCGCCAGCAGCTTGGCCGGGCGCAGATCCTACGAGCAGTACTTC.

This clonotype came up a few times. This chain links TRBV5-1 with TRBJ2-1; 7 nucleotides agree with TRBD1. The CDR3 loop spans 16 amino acids. Per the germline V gene, CDR1 is SGHRS and CDR2 is YFSETQ. V shed 4 bases, J shed 3 bases, and the junction held 10 bases outside the gene matches. The CDR3 protein is CASSPTGTELYNEQFF. CDR3 sequence (DNA): TGCGCCAGCAGCCCGACCGGGACAGAACTCTACAATGAGCAGTTCTTC. The full variable domain, its missing parts supplied by reference TRBV5-1 and TRBJ2-1, is KAGVTQTPRYLIKTRGQQVTLSCSPISGHRSVSWYQQTPGQGLQFLFEYFSETQRNKGNFPGRFSGRQFSNSRSEMNVSTLELGDSALYLCASSPTGTELYNEQFFGPGTRLTVL.

The chain is built from TRBV6-5 and TRBJ1-1; D remains ambiguous. The CDR3 sequence is 12 residues long. Trimming removed 8 bases at V and 4 bases at J, with 11 bases between. In germline, CDR1 is MNHEY, CDR2 SVGAGI. CDR3 nucleotides: TGTGCCAGCCGCGGCCGGGCCACTGAAGCTTTCTTT. Translating gives CASRGRATEAFF.

To note about this clonotype: A junction boundary mismatches the germline segment, possibly from a read error. The chain is built from TRBV7-2 and TRBJ2-2; 8 bases map to TRBD2. The germline V gene encodes CDR1 SGHTA and CDR2 FQGNSA. This CDR3 spans 17 amino acids. CDR3 bases: TGTGCCAGCACCTTATCGGCGGGGGGCCCGATGACCGGGGAGCTGTTTTTT. Protein: CASTLSAGGPMTGELFF.

The chain links TRBV20-1 to TRBJ2-7, with 9 bases aligning to TRBD1. The CDR3 runs to 12 residues. V shed 4 bases and J 6 bases; nucleotides not matched to a gene: 4. CDR1 and CDR2 (germline): DFQATT, SNEGSKA (reference sequence). The CDR3 bases are TGCAGTGCTACCGGGACAGGGTCCGAGCAGTACTTC. It yields the protein CSATGTGSEQYF.

This clonotype was seen more than once but under ten times. The rearrangement links TRBV5-1 to TRBJ2-3; D call uncertain. Germline loops: CDR1 SGHRS, CDR2 YFSETQ. V was pared by 2 bases and J by 2 bases, with 9 bases between. There are 14 residues in the CDR3. The CDR3 spells CASSFGTPTDTQYF. The CDR3 nucleotides are TGCGCCAGCAGCTTCGGAACGCCCACAGATACGCAGTATTTT.